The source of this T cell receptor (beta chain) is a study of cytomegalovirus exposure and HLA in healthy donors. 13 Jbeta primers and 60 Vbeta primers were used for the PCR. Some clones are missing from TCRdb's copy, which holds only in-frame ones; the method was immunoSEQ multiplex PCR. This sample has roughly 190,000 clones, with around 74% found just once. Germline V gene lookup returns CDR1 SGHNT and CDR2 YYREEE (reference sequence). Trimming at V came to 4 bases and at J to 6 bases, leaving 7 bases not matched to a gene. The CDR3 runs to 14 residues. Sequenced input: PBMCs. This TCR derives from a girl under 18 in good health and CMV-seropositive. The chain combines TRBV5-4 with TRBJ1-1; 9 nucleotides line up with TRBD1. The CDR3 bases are TGTGCCAGCAGCGCCTGGGACAGGGTCTCTGAAGCTTTCTTT. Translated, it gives CASSAWDRVSEAFF.